Listed below are T cell receptor beta chains from one sample, sequenced in a study of T cell responses to AZD1222 COVID-19 vaccine. The data were produced by immunoSEQ multiplex PCR, yet TCRdb's version contains in-frame clones alone and is incomplete. The sample contains more than 95,000 clones, approximately 85% of which appear only once. The material sequenced was peripheral blood, taken 28 days after the second AZD1222 dose. The receptors stem from an adult who received the AZD1222 COVID-19 vaccine. The CDR3 runs from the conserved cysteine through the conserved F or W. D genes are given only for firm matches. Only some rows state a clone size, as once, few, many or a class for expanded clones.

>21|TRBD2|TRBV18|TRBJ2-5|.
TGTGCCAGCTCACCTTTGATTCCGGGATCCGGGACTAGCGGGGTGAAAGAGACCCAGTACTTC
CASSPLIPGSGTSGVKETQYF
>14|.|TRBV9|TRBJ1-6|.
TGTGCCAGCAGCGGTCAGAACTATAATTCACCCCTCCACTTT
CASSGQNYNSPLHF
>13|.|TRBV11-3|TRBJ1-1|few
TGTGCCAGCAGCTTAGACAGACACACTGAAGCTTTCTTT
CASSLDRHTEAFF
>14|.|TRBV18|TRBJ1-4|once
TGTGCCAGCTCACCACGGGGGGCCAATGAAAAACTGTTTTTT
CASSPRGANEKLFF
>15|TRBD1|TRBV5-1|TRBJ2-5|.
TGCGCCAGCAGCGCTGGGGACAGACCCCAAGAGACCCAGTACTTC
CASSAGDRPQETQYF
>15|.|TRBV9|TRBJ1-4|.
TGTGCCGGGTCCCCAAGCCCCCAGGGTGGAGAAAAACTGTTTTTT
CAGSPSPQGGEKLFF
>16|.|TRBV11-2|TRBJ2-7|.
TGTGCCAGCAGCTTAGCTACCGGGACTCTCTCCTACGAGCAGTACTTC
CASSLATGTLSYEQYF
>13|.|TRBV2|TRBJ2-7|.
TGTGCCAGCAGTGTAGGGGGCGGGGACGAGCAGTACTTC
CASSVGGGDEQYF
>16|.|TRBV6-4|TRBJ2-7|.
TGTGCCAGCAGTCTAAGCCTGACAGGGAGGAATTCCGAGCAGTACTTC
CASSLSLTGRNSEQYF
>16|TRBD2|TRBV30|TRBJ2-7|.
TGTGCCTGGAGTCGACTAGCGGGGGCCAACTCCTACGAGCAGTACTTC
CAWSRLAGANSYEQYF
>17|.|TRBV6-2/TRBV6-3|TRBJ1-5|.
TGTGCCAGCAGCAAAAGGGTACAGTATTATAGCAATCAGCCCCAGCATTTT
CASSKRVQYYSNQPQHF
>12|TRBD1|TRBV25-1|TRBJ1-4|.
TGTGCCAGCAGCACAGGGGGCGGAAAACTGTTTTTT
CASSTGGGKLFF
>16|TRBD1|TRBV3-1/TRBV3-2|TRBJ1-2|.
TGTGCCAGCAGCCAAGACCAGGGGGCTGGGATCTATGGCTACACCTTC
CASSQDQGAGIYGYTF
>14|.|TRBV20-1|TRBJ2-5|.
TGCAGTGCTAGTAAGGGCAAGGTACAAGAGACCCAGTACTTC
CSASKGKVQETQYF
>14|TRBD1|TRBV3-1/TRBV3-2|TRBJ1-6|.
TGTGCCAGCAGCCGTGGGACAGTGAATTCACCCCTCCACTTT
CASSRGTVNSPLHF
>15|.|TRBV5-1|TRBJ2-3|.
TGCGCCAGCAGCCCCCAGGGAATAGGAGCAGATACGCAGTATTTT
CASSPQGIGADTQYF
>14|.|TRBV5-1|TRBJ2-3|.
TGCGCCAGCAGCTTGCCTAAGGAAGATGGCACGCAGTATTTT
CASSLPKEDGTQYF
>17|TRBD2|TRBV25-1|TRBJ2-5|once
TGTGCCAGCAGTGGCCGTGGGAGGACCGGGGGGGTACGGACCCAGTACTTC
CASSGRGRTGGVRTQYF
>15|.|TRBV5-8|TRBJ2-6|.
TGTGCCAGCAGCATCGACAGCTCTGGGGCCAACGTCCTGACTTTC
CASSIDSSGANVLTF
>13|.|TRBV7-9|TRBJ1-2|once
TGTGCCAGCAGCCCGCAGGGGACCTATGGCTACACCTTC
CASSPQGTYGYTF
>14|.|TRBV7-8|TRBJ1-1|once
TGTGCCAGCAGGTTCGTAAATTCGGGCACTGAAGCTTTCTTT
CASRFVNSGTEAFF
>20|TRBD1|TRBV4-1|TRBJ2-7|.
TGCGCCAGCAGCCAAGACCCAAAAAGCCCCCGGGACAGCCCCTCCTACGAGCAGTACTTC
CASSQDPKSPRDSPSYEQYF
>14|.|TRBV19|TRBJ1-1|.
TGTGCCAGTAGTGTAGGGGTTACGAACACTGAAGCTTTCTTT
CASSVGVTNTEAFF
>13|TRBD1|TRBV6-5|TRBJ1-2|.
TGTGCCAGCAGTATTCAGGGGGCTGGCGGCTACACCTTC
CASSIQGAGGYTF
>15|TRBD1|TRBV6-5|TRBJ1-5|.
TGTGCCAGCAGACAACCGGGACAGGGGAATCAGCCCCAGCATTTT
CASRQPGQGNQPQHF
>13|.|TRBV6-5|TRBJ2-2|.
TGTGCCAGCAGTTACTCGGGCGATCGGAAGCTGTTTTTT
CASSYSGDRKLFF
>16|TRBD1|TRBV5-1|TRBJ2-7|.
TGCGCCAGCAGCTTGGAAGGGACAGGACGACGCTACGAGCAGTACTTC
CASSLEGTGRRYEQYF
>14|.|TRBV9|TRBJ2-2|.
TGTGCCAGCAGCGTAGGGGGTGGCACCGGGGAGCTGTTTTTT
CASSVGGGTGELFF
>13|.|TRBV30|TRBJ1-1|few
TGTGCCTGGAGTGTACGGGGGGGCACTGAAGCTTTCTTT
CAWSVRGGTEAFF
>15|TRBD1|TRBV24-1|TRBJ2-7|.
TGTGCCACCAGTGATAAGGGACAGGGGAGCTACGAGCAGTACTTC
CATSDKGQGSYEQYF
>12|.|TRBV30|TRBJ2-2|.
TGTGCCTGGAGGGGTCGGGGCGGGGAGCTGTTTTTT
CAWRGRGGELFF
>16|TRBD1|TRBV4-2|TRBJ2-7|.
TGTGCCAGCAGCAAAACGGGGGAAGGGACAGGGGTCGAGCAGTACTTC
CASSKTGEGTGVEQYF
>14|TRBD2|TRBV5-1|TRBJ2-5|.
TGCGCCTCCTGGGGTAGCGGGGGGCGAGAGACCCAGTACTTC
CASWGSGGRETQYF
>13|.|TRBV5-4|TRBJ2-3|.
TGTGCCAGCAGCTTGGCCCTTGGGGATACGCAGTATTTT
CASSLALGDTQYF
>15|.|TRBV4-1|TRBJ1-3|.
TGCGCCAGCAGCCAGCGTTTGCTCTCTGGAAACACCATATATTTT
CASSQRLLSGNTIYF
>15|.|TRBV5-1|TRBJ2-1|.
TGCGCCAGCAGCTTGTTGGGGCAGGGGAGCGGTGAGCAGTTCTTC
CASSLLGQGSGEQFF
>17|TRBD1|TRBV19|TRBJ1-4|once
TGTGCCAGTAGTATGGGACAGACCTATGCAACTAATGAAAAACTGTTTTTT
CASSMGQTYATNEKLFF
>16|.|TRBV15|TRBJ2-7|.
TGTGCCACCAGCAGAGCTCTCGGGCAGAGCTCCTACGAGCAGTACTTC
CATSRALGQSSYEQYF
>17|TRBD2|TRBV6-2/TRBV6-3|TRBJ2-5|.
TGTGCCAGCAGTTTCGGGGGTAGCGGGGCCGCCCAAGAGACCCAGTACTTC
CASSFGGSGAAQETQYF
>14|.|TRBV6-5|TRBJ1-6|.
TGTGCCAGCAGTTACCAGGGGACTAATTCACCCCTCCACTTT
CASSYQGTNSPLHF
>12|.|TRBV2|TRBJ1-1|.
TGTGCCAGCAGTGCTATCTACACTGAAGCTTTCTTT
CASSAIYTEAFF
>13|.|TRBV28|TRBJ1-1|.
TGTGCCAGCAGTTGGGCTTCGGGCACTGAAGCTTTCTTT
CASSWASGTEAFF
>14|.|TRBV3-1/TRBV3-2|TRBJ2-7|.
TGTGCCAGCAGCCAAGGGGGTCAGTCCTACGAGCAGTACTTC
CASSQGGQSYEQYF
>14|TRBD1|TRBV6-1|TRBJ2-7|.
TGTGCCAGCAGGACTTCCGGGACAGGGGGCGAGCAGTACTTC
CASRTSGTGGEQYF
>17|TRBD2|TRBV3-1/TRBV3-2|TRBJ2-5|.
TGTGCCAGCAGCCTTAACGCGCTGGCGGGGGGGCAAGAGACCCAGTACTTC
CASSLNALAGGQETQYF
>15|.|TRBV11-2|TRBJ2-1|.
TGTGCCAGCAGCCCCCCCGGGGGCTATTACAATGAGCAGTTCTTC
CASSPPGGYYNEQFF
>12|.|TRBV19|TRBJ2-1|.
TGTGCCAGTAGTATAAAGGCTAATGAGCAGTTCTTC
CASSIKANEQFF
>15|.|TRBV9|TRBJ2-1|.
TGTGCCAGCAGCGCCTTGGGCTCCTCGTACAATGAGCAGTTCTTC
CASSALGSSYNEQFF
>13|.|TRBV18|TRBJ2-5|.
TGTGCCAGCTCACCAGGGACCCAAGAGACCCAGTACTTC
CASSPGTQETQYF
>15|.|TRBV14|TRBJ2-3|.
TGTGCCAGCAGCTTTGGGGGATTAGAGACAGATACGCAGTATTTT
CASSFGGLETDTQYF
>14|.|TRBV7-8|TRBJ1-1|.
TGTGCCAGCAGCTTCCGGGGGCTGAACACTGAAGCTTTCTTT
CASSFRGLNTEAFF
>13|.|TRBV11-2|TRBJ1-1|.
TGTGCCAGCGCCCGGAACAGGGTCACTGAAGCTTTCTTT
CASARNRVTEAFF
>15|.|TRBV28|TRBJ1-2|.
TGTGCCAGCAGACCCACTACGGGACACAAGTATGGCTACACCTTC
CASRPTTGHKYGYTF
>14|.|TRBV6-5|TRBJ2-2|few
TGTGCCAGCACCAGGGGTGCTGACACCGGGGAGCTGTTTTTT
CASTRGADTGELFF
>13|.|TRBV10-3|TRBJ1-2|few
TGTGCCATCACTGACAGCTCCCTAAATGGCTACACCTTC
CAITDSSLNGYTF
>14|.|TRBV2|TRBJ2-5|.
TGTGCCAGCAGTGCGGCTAGGGGCGAAGAGACCCAGTACTTC
CASSAARGEETQYF
>15|.|TRBV5-1|TRBJ1-4|.
TGCGCCAGCAGCTTGGAAGGGGAGGGTAATGAAAAACTGTTTTTT
CASSLEGEGNEKLFF